This TCR beta chain was identified during a study of blood T cell repertoires in COVID-19. Across the whole study: Both acute and convalescent COVID-19 samples were obtained from the United States, Italy and Spain.

Profiling relied on immunoSEQ multiplex PCR, and the TCRdb table lists in-frame clones only, not all of them. Found here are about 160,000 clones, 82% of them singletons; the top ten hold less than 20%. V gave up 3 bases and J gave up 3 bases; unmatched junction bases: 9. Germline V lookup: CDR1 SGHNT, CDR2 YYREEE (reference sequence). The CDR3 loop spans 15 amino acids. The rearrangement uses TRBV5-4 and TRBJ2-7; 7 bases fit TRBD1. The TCR originated in a man aged 60 to 69 who had recovered from COVID-19. Sequenced sample: PBMCs or T cells enriched from blood (not recorded which). The CDR3 DNA reads as TGTGCCAGCAGCTCCGCCGGGACAGCCCTCTACGAGCAGTACTTC. Encoded protein: CASSSAGTALYEQYF.